This TCR beta chain was captured by sequencing in a study of blood T cell repertoires in COVID-19. About the study: The United States, Italy and Spain were the sources of the acute and convalescent COVID-19 samples. Nucleic acid was either cDNA or gDNA, and it came from T cells, B-cell-depleted T cells, or PBMCs.

Original analysis: Scientists estimated how many nucleated cells there were by amplifying reference gene primers. Generated by immunoSEQ multiplex PCR, the TCRdb table keeps only in-frame clones and is missing some. For V, J and clone size, that table is used; D and trimming come from the DNA. The table shows tens of thousands of clones, with 80% to 90% occurring only once. The CDR3 extends over 15 amino acids. In germline, CDR1 is SGHTA, CDR2 FQGNSA. V was pared by 1 base and J by 4 bases, with 13 bases between. The sequencing sample was made of peripheral blood. The sequence derives from a man in his forties with acute or convalescent COVID-19. The V and J genes are TRBV7-2 and TRBJ1-2, with D unclear. For the CDR3, the DNA is TGTGCCAGCAGCTTAGTAACAGCTGGCTCCTATGGCTACACCTTC. It specifies CASSLVTAGSYGYTF. Full variable domain (missing parts from reference TRBV7-2 and TRBJ1-2): GAGVSQSPSNKVTEKGKDVELRCDPISGHTALYWYRQSLGQGLEFLIYFQGNSAPDKSGLPSDRFSAERTGGSVSTLTIQRTQQEDSAVYLCASSLVTAGSYGYTFGSGTRLTVV.